This is a list of T cell receptor beta chains from one sample in a study of blood T cells in healthy people across ages. TCRdb used MiXCR to reprocess the 5' RACE reads, holding one entry per CDR3 protein. The sample has some 760,000 distinct CDR3 sequences; 25% are singletons. These same records also appear under a second study, on T cells of mothers and their children.

Material: blood. Every receptor here comes from a boy aged 10-17 years in good health. Both conserved end residues are part of each CDR3. The D gene is left open where the match is weak. Part of the rows lack a size; the others show once, few, many or a class for expanded clones.

v_gene,d_gene,abundance,j_gene,CDR3aa,CDR3nt
TRBV12-3/TRBV12-4,NA,many,TRBJ2-7,CASSRTAYEQYF,TGTGCCAGCAGTCGGACAGCTTACGAGCAGTACTTC
TRBV20-1,TRBD1,NA,TRBJ2-6,CSALGQGSGANVLTF,TGCAGTGCTCTGGGACAGGGTTCTGGGGCCAACGTCCTGACTTTC
TRBV7-3,NA,NA,TRBJ1-1,CASSDDSYTEAFF,TGTGCCAGCAGCGATGACAGCTACACTGAAGCTTTCTTT
TRBV4-3,NA,NA,TRBJ2-2,CASSQVIGVSSTGELFF,TGCGCCAGCAGCCAAGTAATTGGTGTGTCGAGTACCGGGGAGCTGTTTTTT
TRBV6-2/TRBV6-3,NA,NA,TRBJ2-7,CASRDKSYEQYF,TGTGCCAGCCGGGACAAGAGCTACGAGCAGTACTTC
TRBV7-2,TRBD1,NA,TRBJ2-6,CASSSGQGYSGANVLTF,TGTGCCAGCAGCTCAGGACAGGGATATTCTGGGGCCAACGTCCTGACTTTC
TRBV29-1,NA,NA,TRBJ2-7,CSVVGSSSYEQYF,TGCAGCGTTGTTGGCAGCAGCTCCTACGAGCAGTACTTC
TRBV7-2,TRBD2,NA,TRBJ2-4,CASSYLAGAVKNIQYF,TGTGCCAGCAGCTATTTAGCGGGAGCAGTCAAAAACATTCAGTACTTC
TRBV20-1,NA,NA,TRBJ2-4,CSARDQGGNKNIQYF,TGCAGTGCTAGAGATCAGGGTGGGAACAAAAACATTCAGTACTTC
TRBV11-2,TRBD1,NA,TRBJ1-2,CASRGPGTGNYGYTF,TGTGCCAGCAGAGGTCCCGGGACAGGGAACTATGGCTACACCTTC
TRBV5-6,NA,NA,TRBJ2-3,CASSPWLRQLTDTQYF,TGTGCCAGCAGCCCGTGGTTGAGGCAACTCACAGATACGCAGTATTTT
TRBV7-9,TRBD2,few,TRBJ2-1,CASRRSGAVEQFF,TGTGCCAGCAGACGCAGCGGGGCCGTGGAGCAGTTCTTC
TRBV5-1,NA,NA,TRBJ2-7,CASSSLRDPWYF,TGCGCCAGCAGTTCGCTGAGGGACCCGTGGTACTTC
TRBV20-1,TRBD2,few,TRBJ2-5,CSAARVAGAGETQYF,TGCAGTGCTGCCAGGGTAGCGGGAGCAGGGGAGACCCAGTACTTC
TRBV12-5,TRBD1,few,TRBJ2-7,CASGPRDSLYEQYF,TGTGCTAGTGGTCCTCGGGACAGTCTCTACGAGCAGTACTTC
TRBV12-3/TRBV12-4,NA,NA,TRBJ1-2,CASSFGSRHGYTF,TGTGCCAGCAGTTTCGGGTCCCGGCATGGCTACACCTTC
TRBV20-1,NA,many,TRBJ2-5,CSAGSSTQYF,TGCAGTGCTGGGTCCTCAACCCAGTACTTC
TRBV12-5,NA,NA,TRBJ1-6,CASGLVSVPPSNSPLHF,TGTGCTAGTGGTTTGGTATCGGTGCCACCCTCCAATTCACCCCTCCACTTT
TRBV7-9,NA,few,TRBJ2-3,CASSLKPDTQYF,TGTGCCAGCAGCTTAAAGCCAGATACGCAGTATTTT
TRBV20-1,NA,NA,TRBJ2-1,CSAPEGQRGFNEQFF,TGCAGTGCTCCCGAAGGACAGAGGGGATTCAATGAGCAGTTCTTC
TRBV28,NA,NA,TRBJ2-1,CASSPTGSLSNEQFF,TGTGCCAGCAGTCCAACAGGATCCCTCTCCAATGAGCAGTTCTTC
TRBV29-1,TRBD2,NA,TRBJ2-3,CSAGLAPTDTQYF,TGCAGCGCGGGACTAGCGCCCACAGATACGCAGTATTTT
TRBV11-2,TRBD1,NA,TRBJ2-3,CASSRQGGSTDTQYF,TGTGCCAGCAGCCGACAGGGGGGGAGCACAGATACGCAATATTTT
TRBV9,NA,NA,TRBJ1-2,CASSVALGNYGYTF,TGTGCCAGCAGCGTAGCTTTAGGGAACTATGGCTACACCTTC
TRBV24-1,TRBD1,NA,TRBJ1-1,CAVRTGLTGEAFF,TGTGCCGTTCGGACAGGGCTAACCGGTGAAGCTTTCTTT
TRBV27,NA,few,TRBJ1-5,CASSYRLGSNQPQHF,TGTGCCAGCAGTTATAGGTTGGGCAGCAATCAGCCCCAGCATTTT
TRBV13,NA,NA,TRBJ2-7,CASSLSREESEQYF,TGTGCCAGCAGCTTAAGCAGGGAGGAGAGCGAGCAGTACTTC
TRBV4-1,NA,few,TRBJ2-1,CASSAASNGQFF,TGCGCCAGCAGCGCTGCATCGAATGGGCAGTTCTTC
TRBV29-1,NA,few,TRBJ1-6,CSARVGGAGSPLHF,TGCAGCGCCCGGGTTGGGGGGGCCGGTTCACCCCTCCACTTT
TRBV7-9,TRBD2,NA,TRBJ2-5,CASEGLAGEETQYF,TGTGCCAGCGAGGGACTAGCGGGGGAAGAGACCCAGTACTTC
TRBV6-5,TRBD1,NA,TRBJ1-4,CASSPRQGANEKLFF,TGTGCCAGCAGCCCAAGACAGGGGGCGAATGAAAAACTGTTTTTT
TRBV4-2,TRBD2,few,TRBJ2-1,CASSRTPGLAGAGNEQFF,TGTGCCAGCAGCCGAACTCCGGGACTAGCGGGAGCGGGCAATGAGCAGTTCTTC
TRBV27,NA,NA,TRBJ1-6,CASSFTPPGVASPLHF,TGTGCCAGCAGTTTTACCCCCCCAGGGGTCGCTTCACCCCTCCACTTT
TRBV29-1,TRBD1,NA,TRBJ2-1,CSVEDNLQGVPYNEQFF,TGCAGCGTTGAAGATAATCTACAGGGGGTCCCCTACAATGAGCAGTTCTTC
TRBV7-2,NA,few,TRBJ2-7,CASSLLWAPSEQYF,TGTGCCAGCAGCTTATTGTGGGCCCCCTCGGAGCAGTACTTC
TRBV29-1,NA,NA,TRBJ2-7,CSVLGVIYEQYF,TGCAGCGTTCTGGGGGTTATATACGAGCAGTACTTC
TRBV3-1,NA,NA,TRBJ2-6,CASSQLAGQGSSGANVLTF,TGTGCCAGCAGCCAACTAGCGGGACAGGGGAGCTCTGGGGCCAACGTCCTGACTTTC
TRBV6-5,TRBD2,NA,TRBJ2-7,CASARSGAYEQYF,TGTGCCAGCGCCCGTAGCGGGGCCTACGAGCAGTACTTC
TRBV7-9,NA,NA,TRBJ1-2,CASTRLGVGDGYTF,TGTGCCAGCACCCGGTTGGGTGTAGGGGATGGCTACACCTTC
TRBV7-3,NA,NA,TRBJ2-4,CASSLGGTANIQYF,TGTGCCAGCAGCTTAGGCGGGACTGCAAACATTCAGTACTTC
TRBV3-1,NA,few,TRBJ2-7,CASSQGSATYEQYF,TGTGCCAGCAGCCAAGGCAGTGCGACCTACGAGCAGTACTTC
TRBV20-1,NA,few,TRBJ2-3,CSADPRGSGTDTQYF,TGCAGTGCTGATCCGAGGGGGTCGGGCACAGATACGCAGTATTTT
TRBV9,TRBD2,once,TRBJ2-1,CASSTAGGIYNEQFF,TGTGCCAGCAGCACAGCGGGAGGAATCTACAATGAGCAGTTCTTC
TRBV11-2,NA,NA,TRBJ1-3,CASSPLAVSGNTIYF,TGTGCCAGCAGCCCTTTAGCGGTCTCTGGAAACACCATATATTTT
TRBV5-1,TRBD2,NA,TRBJ2-5,CASSLQGLALETQYF,TGCGCCAGCAGCTTGCAGGGACTAGCGTTAGAGACCCAGTACTTC
TRBV25-1,TRBD1,NA,TRBJ2-1,CASSGADRPYNEQFF,TGTGCCAGCAGCGGGGCGGACAGGCCCTACAATGAGCAGTTCTTC
TRBV7-2,NA,NA,TRBJ2-7,CASSSLGGEQYF,TGTGCCAGCAGCTCCCTCGGGGGCGAGCAGTACTTC
TRBV14,NA,few,TRBJ1-1,CASSQGPRLQASF,TGTGCCAGCAGCCAAGGGCCAAGGCTACAAGCTTCCTTT
TRBV12-3/TRBV12-4,NA,NA,TRBJ1-1,CASRKGKGTEAFF,TGTGCCAGCAGGAAGGGTAAAGGGACTGAAGCTTTCTTT
TRBV9,NA,NA,TRBJ2-5,CASNRERGETQYF,TGTGCCAGCAACCGGGAGAGGGGAGAGACCCAGTACTTC
TRBV20-1,NA,once,TRBJ2-7,CSARDRQGYEQYF,TGCAGTGCTAGAGATAGGCAGGGGTACGAGCAGTACTTC
TRBV7-9,NA,NA,TRBJ2-5,CASSGLDGQLSPF,TGTGCCAGCAGCGGATTGGACGGACAGCTCAGCCCTTTC
TRBV4-3,TRBD1,NA,TRBJ2-5,CASSQAPGQGETQYF,TGCGCCAGCAGCCAAGCACCGGGACAGGGAGAGACCCAGTACTTC
TRBV6-2/TRBV6-3,NA,few,TRBJ2-7,CASSYSEAQYEQYF,TGTGCCAGCAGTTACTCGGAGGCACAATACGAGCAGTACTTC
TRBV5-1,NA,few,TRBJ2-5,CASSLNLRTDKYQETQYF,TGCGCCAGCAGCTTGAACCTGAGAACTGACAAGTACCAAGAGACCCAGTACTTC
TRBV28,TRBD1,NA,TRBJ2-5,CASSLGTGGVAGTQYF,TGTGCCAGCAGTTTAGGGACAGGGGGCGTCGCAGGGACCCAGTACTTC
TRBV20-1,TRBD2,NA,TRBJ2-7,CGAKTYSGRAYEQYF,TGCGGTGCTAAGACCTATAGCGGGAGGGCCTACGAGCAGTACTTC
TRBV5-4,TRBD2,few,TRBJ2-5,CASSGASGGAETQYF,TGTGCCAGCAGTGGGGCTAGCGGGGGGGCAGAGACCCAGTACTTC
TRBV27,TRBD1,NA,TRBJ2-5,CASRTGFNPGQETQYF,TGTGCCAGCAGGACAGGGTTCAACCCTGGGCAAGAGACCCAGTACTTC
TRBV29-1,TRBD2,NA,TRBJ2-2,CSVVGGGPNTGELFF,TGCAGCGTTGTGGGGGGGGGACCGAACACCGGGGAGCTGTTTTTT